One T cell receptor (beta chain) is described in this entry. What it recognizes is unknown. The junction shows a germline mismatch at one end, possibly a read error. TCRB libraries came from RNA via three nested multiplex PCR rounds. TCRB-specific cDNA synthesis used 0.4 to 0.55 ug of total RNA. These TCRB libraries lack any described unique molecular identifiers. A single record per CDR3 protein comes from TCRdb applying MiXCR to the multiplex PCR reads. The sample contains 9,900 or so distinct CDR3 sequences, approximately 71% of which appear only once. This sample is part of a study of tumor-infiltrating lymphocytes in glioblastoma multiforme. Study-wide results and limits: Detected clone frequencies may not reflect cell counts, being RNA-based. Just one glioblastoma patient contributed to the TCR-mutation comparison.

The sample was brain tumor tissue. The clonotype was recovered from a male donor with glioblastoma.

The CDR3 region is CIVGGRQGDIEQFF. For the CDR3, the DNA is TGCATCGTTGGGGGGCGGCAGGGGGACATTGAGCAGTTCTTC. The V call is TRBV29-1, the J call TRBJ2-1, with D maybe TRBD1 (7 bases). The CDR3 contains 14 residues. Germline values: CDR1 SQVTM, CDR2 ANQGSEA.